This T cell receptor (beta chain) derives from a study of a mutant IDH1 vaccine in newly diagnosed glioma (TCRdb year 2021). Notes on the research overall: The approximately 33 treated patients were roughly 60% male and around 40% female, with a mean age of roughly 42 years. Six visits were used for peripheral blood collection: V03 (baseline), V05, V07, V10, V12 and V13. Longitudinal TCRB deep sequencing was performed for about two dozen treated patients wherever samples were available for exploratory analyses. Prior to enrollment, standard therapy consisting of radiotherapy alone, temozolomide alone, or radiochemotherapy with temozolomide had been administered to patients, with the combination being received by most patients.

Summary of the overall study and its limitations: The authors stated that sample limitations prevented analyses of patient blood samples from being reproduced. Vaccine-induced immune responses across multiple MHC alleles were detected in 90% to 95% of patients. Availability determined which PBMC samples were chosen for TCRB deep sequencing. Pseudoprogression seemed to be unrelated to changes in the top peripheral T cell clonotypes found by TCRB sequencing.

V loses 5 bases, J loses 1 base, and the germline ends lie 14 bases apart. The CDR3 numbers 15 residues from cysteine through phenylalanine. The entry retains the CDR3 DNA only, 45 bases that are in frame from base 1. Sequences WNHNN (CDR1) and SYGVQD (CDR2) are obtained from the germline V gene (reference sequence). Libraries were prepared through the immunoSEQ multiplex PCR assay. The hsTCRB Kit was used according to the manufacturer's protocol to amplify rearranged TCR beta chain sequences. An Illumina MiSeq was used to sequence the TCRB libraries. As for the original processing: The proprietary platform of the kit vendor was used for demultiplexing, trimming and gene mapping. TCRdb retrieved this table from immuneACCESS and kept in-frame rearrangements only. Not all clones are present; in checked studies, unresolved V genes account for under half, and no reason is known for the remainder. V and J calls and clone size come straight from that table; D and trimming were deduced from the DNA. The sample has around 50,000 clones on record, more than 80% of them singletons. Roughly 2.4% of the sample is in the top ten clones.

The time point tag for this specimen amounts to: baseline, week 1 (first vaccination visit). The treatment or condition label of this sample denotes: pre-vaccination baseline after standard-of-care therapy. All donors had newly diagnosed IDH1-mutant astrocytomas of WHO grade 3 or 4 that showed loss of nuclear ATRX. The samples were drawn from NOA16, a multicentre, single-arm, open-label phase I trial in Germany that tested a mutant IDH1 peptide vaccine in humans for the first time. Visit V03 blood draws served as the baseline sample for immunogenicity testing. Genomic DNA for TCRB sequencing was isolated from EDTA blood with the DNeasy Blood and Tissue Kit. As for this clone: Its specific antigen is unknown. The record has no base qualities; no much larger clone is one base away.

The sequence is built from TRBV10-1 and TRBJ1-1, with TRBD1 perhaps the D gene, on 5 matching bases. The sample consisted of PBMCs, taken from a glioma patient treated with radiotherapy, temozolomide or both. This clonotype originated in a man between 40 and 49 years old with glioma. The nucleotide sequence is TGCGCCAGCAGTCAACTCAGGGTAAAGAACACTGAAGCTTTCTTT. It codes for CASSQLRVKNTEAFF.